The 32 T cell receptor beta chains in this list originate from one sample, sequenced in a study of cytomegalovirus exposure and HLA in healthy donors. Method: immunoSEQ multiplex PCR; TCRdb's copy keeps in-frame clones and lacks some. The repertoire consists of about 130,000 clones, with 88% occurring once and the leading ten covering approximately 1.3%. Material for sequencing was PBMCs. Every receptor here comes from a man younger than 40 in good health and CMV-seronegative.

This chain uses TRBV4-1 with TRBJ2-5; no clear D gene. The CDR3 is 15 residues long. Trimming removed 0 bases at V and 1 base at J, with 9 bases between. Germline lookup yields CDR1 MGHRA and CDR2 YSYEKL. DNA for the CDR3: TGCGCCAGCAGCCAAGATTTCCCTAGCCAAGAGACCCAGTACTTC. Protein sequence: CASSQDFPSQETQYF.

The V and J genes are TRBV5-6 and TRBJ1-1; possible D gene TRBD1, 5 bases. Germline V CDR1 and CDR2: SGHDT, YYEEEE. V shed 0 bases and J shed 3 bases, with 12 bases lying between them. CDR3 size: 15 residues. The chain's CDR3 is CASSLGGGRDTEAFF. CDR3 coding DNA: TGTGCCAGCAGCTTGGGCGGGGGAAGGGACACTGAAGCTTTCTTT.

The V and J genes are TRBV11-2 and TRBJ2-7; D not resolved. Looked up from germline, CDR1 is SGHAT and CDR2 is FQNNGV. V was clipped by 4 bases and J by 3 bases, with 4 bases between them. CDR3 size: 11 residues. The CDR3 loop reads CASSSIYEQYF. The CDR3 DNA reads TGTGCCAGCAGCTCTATCTACGAGCAGTACTTC.

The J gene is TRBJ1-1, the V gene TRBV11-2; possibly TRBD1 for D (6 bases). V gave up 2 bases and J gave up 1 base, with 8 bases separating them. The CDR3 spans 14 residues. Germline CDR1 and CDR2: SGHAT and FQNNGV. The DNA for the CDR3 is TGTGCCAGCAGCTTACAGGGGACGAACACTGAAGCTTTCTTT. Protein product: CASSLQGTNTEAFF.

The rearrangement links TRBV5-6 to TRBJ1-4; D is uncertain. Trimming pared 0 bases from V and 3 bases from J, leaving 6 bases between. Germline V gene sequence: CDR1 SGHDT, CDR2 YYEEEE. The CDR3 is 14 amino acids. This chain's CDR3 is CASSLGQANEKLFF. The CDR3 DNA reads TGTGCCAGCAGCTTGGGCCAGGCTAATGAAAAACTGTTTTTT. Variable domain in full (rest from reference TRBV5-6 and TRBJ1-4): DAGVTQSPTHLIKTRGQQVTLRCSPKSGHDTVSWYQQALGQGPQFIFQYYEEEERQRGNFPDRFSGHQFPNYSSELNVNALLLGDSALYLCASSLGQANEKLFFGSGTQLSVL.

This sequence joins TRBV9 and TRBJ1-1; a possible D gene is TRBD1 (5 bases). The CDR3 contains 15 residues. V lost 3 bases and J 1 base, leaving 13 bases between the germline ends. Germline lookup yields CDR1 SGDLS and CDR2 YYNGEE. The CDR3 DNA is TGTGCCAGCAGCGCCACCTCAAGGGGGAACACTGAAGCTTTCTTT. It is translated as CASSATSRGNTEAFF.

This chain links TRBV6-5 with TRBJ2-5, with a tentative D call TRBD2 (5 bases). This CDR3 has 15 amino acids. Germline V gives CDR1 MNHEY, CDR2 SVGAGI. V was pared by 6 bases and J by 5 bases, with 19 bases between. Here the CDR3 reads CASSSLRAVRETQYF. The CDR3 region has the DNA TGTGCCAGCAGCTCCCTGAGGGCTGTGAGGGAGACCCAGTACTTC.

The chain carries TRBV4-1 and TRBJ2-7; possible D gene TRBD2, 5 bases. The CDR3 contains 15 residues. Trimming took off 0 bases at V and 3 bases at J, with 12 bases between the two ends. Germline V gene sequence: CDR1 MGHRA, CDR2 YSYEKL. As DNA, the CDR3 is TGCGCCAGCAGCCAAGATCGAGGTGGAGGCTACGAGCAGTACTTC. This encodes CASSQDRGGGYEQYF.

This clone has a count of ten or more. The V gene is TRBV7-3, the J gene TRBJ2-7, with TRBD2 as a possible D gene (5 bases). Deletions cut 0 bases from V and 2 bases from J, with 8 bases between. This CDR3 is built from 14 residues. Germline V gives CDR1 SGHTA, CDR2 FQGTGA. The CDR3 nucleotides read TGTGCCAGCAGCTTAACCGGGGATACCTACGAGCAGTACTTC. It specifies CASSLTGDTYEQYF. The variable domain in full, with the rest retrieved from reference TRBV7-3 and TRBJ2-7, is GAGVSQTPSNKVTEKGKYVELRCDPISGHTALYWYRQSLGQGPEFLIYFQGTGAADDSGLPNDRFFAVRPEGSVSTLKIQRTERGDSAVYLCASSLTGDTYEQYFGPGTRLTVT.

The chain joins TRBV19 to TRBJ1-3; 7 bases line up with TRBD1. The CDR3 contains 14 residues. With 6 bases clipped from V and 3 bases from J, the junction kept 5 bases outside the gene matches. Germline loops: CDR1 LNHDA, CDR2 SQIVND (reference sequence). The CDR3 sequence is CASRLTGVGNTIYF. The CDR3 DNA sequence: TGTGCCAGTAGACTTACAGGGGTTGGAAACACCATATATTTT. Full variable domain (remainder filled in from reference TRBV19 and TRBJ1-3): DGGITQSPKYLFRKEGQNVTLSCEQNLNHDAMYWYRQDPGQGLRLIYYSQIVNDFQKGDIAEGYSVSREKKESFPLTVTSAQKNPTAFYLCASRLTGVGNTIYFGEGSWLTVV.

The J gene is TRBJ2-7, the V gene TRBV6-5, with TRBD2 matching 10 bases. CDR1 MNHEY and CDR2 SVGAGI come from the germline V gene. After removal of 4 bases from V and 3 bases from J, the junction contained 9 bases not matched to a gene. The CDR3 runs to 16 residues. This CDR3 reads CASSLDLAGVNYEQYF. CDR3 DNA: TGTGCCAGCAGTTTGGACCTAGCGGGAGTTAACTACGAGCAGTACTTC.

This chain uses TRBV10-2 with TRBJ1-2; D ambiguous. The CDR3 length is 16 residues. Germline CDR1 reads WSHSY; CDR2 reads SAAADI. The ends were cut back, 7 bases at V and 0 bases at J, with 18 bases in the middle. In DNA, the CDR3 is TGCGCCAGCAAGGCGCCGGGGAATCCGTCTAACTATGGCTACACCTTC. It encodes CASKAPGNPSNYGYTF.

This CDR3 reads CASSYGGEDTEAFF. CDR3 bases: TGTGCCAGCAGTTATGGGGGGGAGGACACTGAAGCTTTCTTT. This rearrangement joins TRBV6-6 to TRBJ1-1; a possible D gene is TRBD1 (5 bases). Trimming removed 3 bases at V and 3 bases at J, with 11 bases between. This CDR3 comprises 14 residues. CDR1 and CDR2 (germline): MNHNY, SVGAGI (reference sequence).

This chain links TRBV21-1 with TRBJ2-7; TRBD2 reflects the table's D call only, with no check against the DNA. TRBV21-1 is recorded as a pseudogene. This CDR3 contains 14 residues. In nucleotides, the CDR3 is TGTGCCAGCAGCCCAGGAGGCGGGAGGTACGAGCAGTACTTC. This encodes CASSPGGGRYEQYF.

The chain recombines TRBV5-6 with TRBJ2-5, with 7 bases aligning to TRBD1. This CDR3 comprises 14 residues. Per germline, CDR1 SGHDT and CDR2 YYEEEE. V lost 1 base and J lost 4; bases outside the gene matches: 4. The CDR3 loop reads CASSLTGVGETQYF. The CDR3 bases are TGTGCCAGCAGCTTGACAGGGGTAGGAGAGACCCAGTACTTC.

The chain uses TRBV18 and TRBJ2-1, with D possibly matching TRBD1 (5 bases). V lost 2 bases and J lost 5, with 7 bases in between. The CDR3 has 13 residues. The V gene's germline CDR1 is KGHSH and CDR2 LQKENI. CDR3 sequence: CASSPSRDNEQFF. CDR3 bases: TGTGCCAGCTCACCAAGCAGGGACAATGAGCAGTTCTTC.

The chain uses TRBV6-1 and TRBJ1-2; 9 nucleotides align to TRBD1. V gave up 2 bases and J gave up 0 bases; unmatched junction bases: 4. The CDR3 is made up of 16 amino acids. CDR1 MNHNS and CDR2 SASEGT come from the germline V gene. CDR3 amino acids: CASSEPRQGANYGYTF. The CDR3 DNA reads TGTGCCAGCAGTGAACCTAGACAGGGGGCTAACTATGGCTACACCTTC.

The CDR3 coding sequence is TGTGCCAGTAGTACCAGGACAGGGCAAGGCTACACCTTC. Translation: CASSTRTGQGYTF. V usage is TRBV19 and J usage is TRBJ1-2; 8 bases map to TRBD1. Germline CDR1 is LNHDA and CDR2 is SQIVND (reference sequence). V gave up 4 bases and J gave up 8 bases; unmatched junction bases: 6. This CDR3 has 13 residues.

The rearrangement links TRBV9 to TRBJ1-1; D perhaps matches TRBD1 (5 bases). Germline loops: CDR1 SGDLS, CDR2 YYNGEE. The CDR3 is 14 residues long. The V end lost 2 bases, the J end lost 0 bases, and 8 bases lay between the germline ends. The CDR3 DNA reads TGTGCCAGCAGCGTCGGGGGAGTGAACACTGAAGCTTTCTTT. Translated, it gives CASSVGGVNTEAFF.

CDR3: CASSLDGTGIVYEQYF. The CDR3, as DNA: TGTGCCAGCAGCCTCGATGGGACAGGGATTGTCTACGAGCAGTACTTC. This chain uses TRBV7-2 with TRBJ2-7; 9 nucleotides match TRBD1. Germline CDR1 and CDR2: SGHTA and FQGNSA. V shed 5 bases and J 3 bases; nucleotides not matched to a gene: 11. CDR3 length: 16 amino acids.

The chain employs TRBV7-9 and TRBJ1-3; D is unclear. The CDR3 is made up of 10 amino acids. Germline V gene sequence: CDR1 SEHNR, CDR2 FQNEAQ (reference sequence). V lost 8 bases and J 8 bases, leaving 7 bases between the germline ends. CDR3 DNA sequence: TGTGCCAGCCCCTCGGACACCATATATTTT. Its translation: CASPSDTIYF.

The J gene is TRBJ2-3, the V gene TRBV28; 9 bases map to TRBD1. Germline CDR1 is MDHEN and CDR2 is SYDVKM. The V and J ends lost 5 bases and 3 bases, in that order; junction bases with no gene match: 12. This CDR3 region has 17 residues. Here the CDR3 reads CASSKIPGTGSTDTQYF. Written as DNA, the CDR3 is TGTGCCAGCAGTAAAATTCCCGGGACAGGGTCGACAGATACGCAGTATTTT.

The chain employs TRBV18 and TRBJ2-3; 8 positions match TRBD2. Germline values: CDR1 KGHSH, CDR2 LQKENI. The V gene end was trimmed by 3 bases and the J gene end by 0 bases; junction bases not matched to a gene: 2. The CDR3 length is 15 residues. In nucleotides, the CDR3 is TGTGCCAGCTCACCCTCTAGCGGGAGCACAGATACGCAGTATTTT. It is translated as CASSPSSGSTDTQYF.

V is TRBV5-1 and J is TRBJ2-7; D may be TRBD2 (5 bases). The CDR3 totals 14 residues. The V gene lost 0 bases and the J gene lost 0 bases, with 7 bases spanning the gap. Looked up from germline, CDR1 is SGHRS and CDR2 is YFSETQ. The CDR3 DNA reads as TGCGCCAGCAGCTTGGGAGGGAACTCCTACGAGCAGTACTTC. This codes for CASSLGGNSYEQYF.

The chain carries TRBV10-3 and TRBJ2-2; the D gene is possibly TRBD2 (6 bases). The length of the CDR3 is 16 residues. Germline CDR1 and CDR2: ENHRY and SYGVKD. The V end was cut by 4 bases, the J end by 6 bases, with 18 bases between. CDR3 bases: TGTGCCATCAGTGTGAGGACTACTCTGGAGGCCGGGGAGCTGTTTTTT. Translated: CAISVRTTLEAGELFF.

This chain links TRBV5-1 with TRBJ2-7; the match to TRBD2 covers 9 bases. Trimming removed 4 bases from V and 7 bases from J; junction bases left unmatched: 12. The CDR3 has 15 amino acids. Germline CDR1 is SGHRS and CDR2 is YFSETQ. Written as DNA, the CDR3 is TGCGCCAGCAGCCCCACCGCGGGAGGGTTGGGGGAGCAGTACTTC. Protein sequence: CASSPTAGGLGEQYF.

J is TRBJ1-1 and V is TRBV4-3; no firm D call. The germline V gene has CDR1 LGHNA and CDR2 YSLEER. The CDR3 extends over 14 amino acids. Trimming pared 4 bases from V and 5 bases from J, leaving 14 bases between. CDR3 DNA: TGCGCCAGCAGCCCCCTCGGGATGGGGACTGAAGCTTTCTTT. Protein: CASSPLGMGTEAFF.

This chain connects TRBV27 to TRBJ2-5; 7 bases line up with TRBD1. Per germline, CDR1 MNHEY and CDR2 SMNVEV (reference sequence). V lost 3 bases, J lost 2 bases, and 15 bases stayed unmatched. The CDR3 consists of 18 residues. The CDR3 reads CASSFTLPGQDVQETQYF. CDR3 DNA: TGTGCCAGCAGTTTCACACTTCCCGGACAGGATGTTCAAGAGACCCAGTACTTC.

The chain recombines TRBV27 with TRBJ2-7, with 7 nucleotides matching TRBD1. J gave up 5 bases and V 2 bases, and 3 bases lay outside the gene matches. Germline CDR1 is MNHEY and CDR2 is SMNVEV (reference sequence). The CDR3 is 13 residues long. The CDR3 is CASSLNRGHEQYF. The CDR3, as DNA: TGTGCCAGCAGTTTAAACAGGGGACACGAGCAGTACTTC.

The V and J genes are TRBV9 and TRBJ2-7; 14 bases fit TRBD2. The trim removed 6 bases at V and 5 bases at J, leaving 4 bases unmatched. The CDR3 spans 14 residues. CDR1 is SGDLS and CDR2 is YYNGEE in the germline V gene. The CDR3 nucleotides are TGTGCCAGCACCACGGGACTAGCGGGAGACGAGCAGTACTTC. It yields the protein CASTTGLAGDEQYF.

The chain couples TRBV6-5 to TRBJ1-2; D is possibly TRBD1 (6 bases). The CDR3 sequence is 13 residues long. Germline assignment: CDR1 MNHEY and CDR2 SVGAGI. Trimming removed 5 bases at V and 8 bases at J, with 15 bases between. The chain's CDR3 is CASSTGTFNGYTF. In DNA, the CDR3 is TGTGCCAGCAGTACTGGGACATTCAACGGCTACACCTTC.

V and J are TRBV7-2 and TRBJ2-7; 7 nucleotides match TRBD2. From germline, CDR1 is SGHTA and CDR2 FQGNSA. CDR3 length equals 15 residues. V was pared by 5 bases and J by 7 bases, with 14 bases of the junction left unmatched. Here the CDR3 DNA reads TGTGCCAGCAGCCGAGCTTCTAGCTGGGAGGGGGAGCAGTACTTC. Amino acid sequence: CASSRASSWEGEQYF. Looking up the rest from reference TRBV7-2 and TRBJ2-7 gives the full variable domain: GAGVSQSPSNKVTEKGKDVELRCDPISGHTALYWYRQSLGQGLEFLIYFQGNSAPDKSGLPSDRFSAERTGGSVSTLTIQRTQQEDSAVYLCASSRASSWEGEQYFGPGTRLTVT.